What follows is one T cell receptor (beta chain) and its context. The target antigen is unknown. Profiled with immunoSEQ multiplex PCR; TCRdb holds only in-frame clones, not every one. The sample holds 65,000 to 70,000 clones, around 83% seen once. The sample originates from a study of T cell responses to AZD1222 COVID-19 vaccine. About the research overall: Second-dose recipients at about 4 or about 12 weeks were treated as one pooled group.

Points from the study as a whole: Donor demographics were predominantly white British with a female majority; clonal diversity may be underestimated. Reports indicate that nearly half of spike-specific TCRs are directed at unmutated variant regions.

The CDR3 runs 11 residues. Germline CDR1 is MNHEY and CDR2 is SMNVEV (reference sequence). V shed 6 bases and J shed 7 bases, with 10 bases lying between them. Sequences were derived from peripheral blood, sampled on day 0 of AZD1222 vaccination. The chain recombines TRBV27 with TRBJ2-7, with D possibly being TRBD1 or TRBD2 (5 bases each). The sequence came from an adult in good health. Here the CDR3 DNA reads TGTGCCAGCAGGACCTGGGGGGAGCAGTACTTC. Translation gives CASRTWGEQYF.